The rows below give T cell receptor beta chains drawn from one sample of a study of blood T cell repertoires in COVID-19. The method was immunoSEQ multiplex PCR; TCRdb's version includes in-frame clones alone and lacks a portion of them. The data contain about half a million clones, 85% to 90% of them singletons. Sequenced input: peripheral blood. The origin of the receptors is a man between 18 and 29 years old with COVID-19, enrolled during active disease. CDR3s include the opening cysteine and the closing phenylalanine or tryptophan. The D gene is left open where the match is weak. The listing skips clone size in some rows; elsewhere it reads once, few, many or a size class.

length,J,size,V,D,CDR3,DNA
15,TRBJ1-1,.,TRBV7-9,TRBD1,CASSRQGPGATEAFF,TGTGCCAGCAGCCGACAGGGACCCGGTGCGACTGAAGCTTTCTTT
12,TRBJ2-3,.,TRBV10-1,.,CASSESTDTQYF,TGCGCCAGCAGTGAGTCAACTGATACGCAGTATTTT
15,TRBJ2-1,.,TRBV5-4,TRBD2,CASSVSSGRANEQFF,TGTGCCAGCAGCGTCTCTAGCGGGAGGGCCAATGAGCAGTTCTTC
14,TRBJ2-1,.,TRBV6-5,.,CASSIGTPRNEQFF,TGTGCCAGCAGTATAGGAACACCCAGGAATGAGCAGTTCTTC
14,TRBJ1-1,.,TRBV11-3,.,CASSLGGGTTEAFF,TGTGCCAGCAGCTTAGGGGGGGGGACCACTGAAGCTTTCTTT
15,TRBJ2-4,.,TRBV6-1,TRBD1,CASSQAGTGKNIQYF,TGTGCCAGCAGTCAAGCCGGGACAGGGAAAAACATTCAGTACTTC
14,TRBJ2-1,.,TRBV27,TRBD2,CASSVAGVRNEQFF,TGTGCCAGCAGTGTAGCGGGAGTGAGGAATGAGCAGTTCTTC
16,TRBJ2-3,.,TRBV11-3,TRBD2,CASSLQLATRTDTQYF,TGTGCCAGCAGCCTCCAACTAGCGACCCGCACAGATACGCAGTATTTT
15,TRBJ2-3,.,TRBV11-2,TRBD2,CASSSGTSGTDTQYF,TGTGCCAGCAGCTCCGGGACTAGCGGCACAGATACGCAGTATTTT
13,TRBJ2-1,.,TRBV5-1,.,CASSLGGDNEQFF,TGCGCCAGCAGCTTAGGGGGGGACAATGAGCAGTTCTTC
15,TRBJ1-6,.,TRBV6-5,TRBD1,CASSYLQGDNSPLHF,TGTGCCAGCAGTTACTTACAGGGGGATAATTCACCCCTCCACTTT
13,TRBJ1-5,few,TRBV19,TRBD1,CASAPGQGPPQHF,TGTGCCAGTGCTCCGGGACAGGGGCCGCCCCAGCATTTT
16,TRBJ2-3,.,TRBV5-1,.,CASSLKAGTRTDTQYF,TGCGCCAGCAGCTTGAAAGCGGGCACCCGCACAGATACGCAGTATTTT
13,TRBJ1-1,.,TRBV2,TRBD1,CASSGSGTGVAFF,TGTGCCAGCAGTGGGTCCGGGACAGGGGTAGCTTTCTTT
12,TRBJ2-5,.,TRBV29-1,.,CSVLNFGGTQYF,TGCAGCGTCCTAAACTTCGGCGGGACCCAGTACTTC
15,TRBJ2-2,.,TRBV19,.,CASSIATGSTGELFF,TGTGCCAGTAGTATAGCCACAGGGAGCACCGGGGAGCTGTTTTTT
15,TRBJ2-5,.,TRBV2,.,CASSEALGGPETQYF,TGTGCCAGCAGTGAAGCGTTGGGCGGGCCAGAGACCCAGTACTTC
14,TRBJ2-7,.,TRBV11-3,.,CASSTHYSSGEQYF,TGTGCCAGCAGCACCCACTACTCATCGGGCGAGCAGTACTTC
14,TRBJ1-6,.,TRBV9,.,CASSPHLENSPLHF,TGTGCCAGCAGCCCACACCTGGAGAATTCACCCCTCCACTTT
13,TRBJ1-1,once,TRBV10-3,.,CAISEGRDTEAFF,TGTGCCATCAGTGAAGGGAGGGACACTGAAGCTTTCTTT
14,TRBJ2-2,.,TRBV29-1,.,CSVAAYLNTGELFF,TGCAGCGTTGCCGCCTATTTGAACACCGGGGAGCTGTTTTTT
15,TRBJ2-1,.,TRBV11-2,TRBD2,CASSLETGLAVEQFF,TGTGCCAGCAGCTTAGAAACCGGACTAGCGGTTGAGCAGTTCTTC
15,TRBJ1-1,.,TRBV5-5,.,CASSPAGMGNTEAFF,TGTGCCAGCAGCCCCGCAGGAATGGGGAACACTGAAGCTTTCTTT
14,TRBJ2-2,.,TRBV7-8,.,CASSPGGKAGELFF,TGTGCCAGCAGCCCAGGGGGGAAGGCCGGGGAGCTGTTTTTT
11,TRBJ1-1,.,TRBV24-1,.,CATRRGTEAFF,TGTGCCACCCGGCGGGGCACTGAAGCTTTCTTT
12,TRBJ2-1,.,TRBV29-1,.,CSVVLAHNEQFF,TGCAGCGTTGTTCTAGCACACAATGAGCAGTTCTTC
16,TRBJ2-7,.,TRBV4-2,.,CASSQDVRQENYEQYF,TGTGCCAGCAGCCAAGATGTGAGACAGGAGAACTACGAGCAGTACTTC
15,TRBJ2-5,.,TRBV5-5,TRBD1,CASSLGQGVQETQYF,TGTGCCAGCAGCTTAGGACAGGGAGTCCAAGAGACCCAGTACTTC
11,TRBJ2-7,.,TRBV19,.,CASSITGEQYF,TGTGCCAGTAGTATTACAGGGGAGCAGTACTTC
15,TRBJ2-1,.,TRBV19,.,CASSVVESSYNEQFF,TGTGCCAGTAGTGTCGTAGAGAGCTCCTACAATGAGCAGTTCTTC
15,TRBJ2-5,.,TRBV11-2,.,CASSLGPESGETQYF,TGTGCCAGCAGCTTAGGACCCGAAAGCGGGGAGACCCAGTACTTC
17,TRBJ2-3,.,TRBV7-9,TRBD2,CASSLGLAGVGTDTQYF,TGTGCCAGCAGCTTAGGGCTAGCGGGAGTCGGCACAGATACGCAGTATTTT
15,TRBJ2-1,.,TRBV19,TRBD2,CASSIQGLTYNEQFF,TGTGCCAGTAGTATTCAGGGACTAACCTACAATGAGCAGTTCTTC
14,TRBJ2-1,.,TRBV4-1,TRBD1,CASSQGQGMGEQFF,TGCGCCAGCAGCCAAGGACAGGGGATGGGTGAGCAGTTCTTC
17,TRBJ2-7,once,TRBV27,TRBD2,CASSPDLIREGPYEQYF,TGTGCCAGCAGTCCGGATCTGATTCGGGAGGGCCCCTACGAGCAGTACTTC
15,TRBJ1-6,.,TRBV19,.,CASAWGGRSNSPLHF,TGTGCCAGTGCCTGGGGGGGAAGAAGTAATTCACCCCTCCACTTT
15,TRBJ2-5,.,TRBV19,.,CASKDRTRDPVLGYF,TGTGCCAGTAAAGACAGGACAAGAGACCCAGTACTCGGGTACTTC
15,TRBJ2-2,.,TRBV29-1,TRBD1,CSVTATGGNTGELFF,TGCAGCGTGACTGCGACAGGGGGGAACACCGGGGAGCTGTTTTTT
13,TRBJ2-1,.,TRBV6-5,.,CASKGQGRGEQFF,TGTGCCAGCAAAGGGCAGGGGAGGGGTGAGCAGTTCTTC
12,TRBJ2-5,once,TRBV30,.,CAWNLGVETQYF,TGTGCCTGGAACCTCGGGGTAGAGACCCAGTACTTC
15,TRBJ2-7,.,TRBV7-9,.,CASSQVAETTYEQYF,TGTGCCAGCAGCCAGGTCGCAGAAACGACCTACGAGCAGTACTTC
15,TRBJ2-3,.,TRBV5-1,TRBD2,CASTRGLAGTDTQYF,TGCGCCAGCACAAGGGGACTAGCGGGCACAGATACGCAGTATTTT
13,TRBJ2-1,once,TRBV3-1/TRBV3-2,.,CASSQATSHEQFF,TGTGCCAGCAGCCAGGCGACTAGTCATGAGCAGTTCTTC
15,TRBJ2-5,.,TRBV9,TRBD2,CASSVVGGSGETQYF,TGTGCCAGCAGCGTAGTTGGCGGGAGTGGGGAGACCCAGTACTTC
10,TRBJ1-1,once,TRBV7-9,.,CASSRQEAFF,TGTGCCAGCAGCAGACAGGAAGCTTTCTTT
12,TRBJ1-1,.,TRBV27,.,CASSHPGFGAFF,TGTGCCAGCAGCCATCCAGGGTTTGGAGCTTTCTTT
16,TRBJ2-6,few,TRBV9,.,CASSPDRTSGANVLTF,TGTGCCAGCAGCCCAGACAGGACCTCTGGGGCCAACGTCCTGACTTTC
13,TRBJ1-3,.,TRBV3-1/TRBV3-2,.,CASAQGVRNTIYF,TGTGCCAGCGCTCAAGGGGTAAGGAACACCATATATTTT
15,TRBJ2-3,.,TRBV9,.,CASSAKGIVTDTQYF,TGTGCCAGCAGCGCGAAGGGGATAGTTACAGATACGCAGTATTTT
19,TRBJ2-2,.,TRBV2,TRBD2,CASMWAREQPYSNTGELFF,TGTGCCAGCATGTGGGCGCGGGAGCAACCCTATTCCAACACCGGGGAGCTGTTTTTT
15,TRBJ2-7,.,TRBV6-5,.,CASGSLSGSSYEQYF,TGTGCCAGCGGTTCCCTCTCCGGGTCTTCCTACGAGCAGTACTTC
15,TRBJ2-1,.,TRBV5-4,.,CASSFRENYYNEQFF,TGTGCCAGCAGCTTTAGAGAAAACTACTACAATGAGCAGTTCTTC
19,TRBJ2-6,.,TRBV11-2,.,CASSHLYGRGGAGANVLTF,TGTGCCAGCAGCCATTTGTATGGGCGCGGAGGGGCCGGGGCCAACGTCCTGACTTTC
16,TRBJ2-1,few,TRBV7-7,.,CASSLGQYSSYNEQFF,TGTGCCAGCAGCTTAGGACAGTATAGCTCCTACAATGAGCAGTTCTTC
13,TRBJ2-7,.,TRBV9,.,CASSEGGGSRQYF,TGTGCCAGCAGCGAGGGGGGAGGGAGCAGGCAGTACTTC
15,TRBJ2-2,.,TRBV2,.,CASSYQGVSTGELFF,TGTGCCAGCAGTTACCAGGGCGTGAGCACCGGGGAGCTGTTTTTT
12,TRBJ1-6,.,TRBV27,.,CASSFSEGPLHF,TGTGCCAGCAGTTTTAGCGAAGGTCCCCTCCACTTT
13,TRBJ1-1,once,TRBV6-5,.,CASSRDIGSEAFF,TGTGCCAGCAGTAGGGACATAGGGAGTGAAGCTTTCTTT